This T cell receptor beta chain was observed in a study of blood T cell repertoires in COVID-19. About the research overall: Italy, Spain and the United States were the sources of the convalescent and acute COVID-19 samples.

Enrolled through a virtual design, the participants were between 18 and 89 years of age and came from around 25 US areas. Grouping used clinical history reported by participants in a survey and questionnaire. Clones were read by immunoSEQ multiplex PCR, and TCRdb kept only the in-frame ones, dropping some. The data contain a few hundred thousand clones, roughly 89% of them singletons. Germline loops: CDR1 SSHAT, CDR2 FNYEAQ (reference sequence). The CDR3 extends over 15 amino acids. As regards this clone: The junction differs from germline at one of its ends, possibly a read error.

The chain links TRBV7-7 to TRBJ2-1; 12 bases line up with TRBD2. This receptor was identified in a woman between 25 and 40 years old who had recovered from COVID-19. The material sequenced was PBMCs or T cells enriched from blood (not recorded which). Written as DNA, the CDR3 is TGTGCTAGCAGCCAGACTAGCGGGAGATACGATGAGCAGTTCTTC. Its protein product is CASSQTSGRYDEQFF.